This TCR beta chain appears in the sequencing data of a study of immune evolution from preneoplasia to lung adenocarcinoma. Study-level points and caveats: Normal lung had the highest top T cell clone frequencies. Later-stage lesions appeared to have more T cells, more diversity, less clonality.

Germline V gene lookup returns CDR1 SGHTA and CDR2 FQGNSA. CDR3 size: 14 residues. The V gene lost 5 bases and the J gene lost 7 bases, with 17 bases spanning the gap. Clones were read by immunoSEQ multiplex PCR, and TCRdb kept only the in-frame ones, dropping some. The table shows about 8,200 clones, with 70% to 90% occurring only once. Each case's diagnosis was confirmed by two pathologists on H&E. Comments on this clone: The antigen remains unidentified.

Specimen: FFPE adjacent normal lung tissue. The chain is built from TRBV7-2 and TRBJ1-2, with D possibly matching TRBD1 (5 bases). The sequence was obtained from a person aged 65-85 years with lung adenocarcinoma. CDR3 sequence: CASSPGHLGGGYTF. CDR3 coding DNA: TGTGCCAGCAGCCCTGGACACCTGGGGGGTGGCTACACCTTC.